These 13 T cell receptor beta chains share one sample of origin, sequenced in a study of shared clonotypes between healthy human individuals. Measured with immunoSEQ multiplex PCR; TCRdb has only the in-frame clones, and not every one. The sample lists approximately 500,000 clones, 90% to 96% occurring once. The source material was naive CD4+ T cells sorted from blood. Described subset: CD45RA+ positively selected. The receptors were gathered from a woman in her thirties in good health.

This clone was counted between two and nine times. V gene TRBV7-2 combines with J gene TRBJ2-2; D ambiguous. The CDR3 extends over 15 amino acids. Trimming left V 1 base short and J 2 bases short, with 8 bases between. Germline-derived CDR1 and CDR2 are SGHTA and FQGNSA. The CDR3 loop is CASSLVVLNTGELFF. The CDR3 region has the DNA TGTGCCAGCAGCTTAGTTGTCCTCAACACCGGGGAGCTGTTTTTT.

The CDR3 sequence is CASSQVVLSYEQYF. The CDR3 DNA reads as TGTGCCAGCAGCCAGGTAGTTCTTTCCTACGAGCAGTACTTC. The J gene is TRBJ2-5, the V gene TRBV5-6; D uncertain. The J call is doubtful: the DNA matches TRBJ2-7 better. CDR1 SGHDT and CDR2 YYEEEE come from the germline V gene. The CDR3 consists of 14 residues.

The V and J genes are TRBV28 and TRBJ1-1, with D possibly matching TRBD1 (5 bases). V was trimmed by 5 bases and J by 4 bases, leaving 14 bases between them. The length of the CDR3 is 14 residues. Germline-derived CDR1 and CDR2 are MDHEN and SYDVKM. CDR3 nucleotides: TGTGCCAGCAGTCTGGGGGGGTTTGGCACTGAAGCTTTCTTT. Translating it yields CASSLGGFGTEAFF.

The V call is TRBV13, the J call TRBJ2-5, with 8 nucleotides matching TRBD2. Germline values: CDR1 PRHDT, CDR2 FYEKMQ (reference sequence). The CDR3 extends over 20 amino acids. Germline trimming cut 5 bases from V and 7 bases from J; bases unmatched to any gene: 27. Here the CDR3 reads CASSHLPYTGTSRIIGTQYF. CDR3 nucleotide sequence: TGTGCCAGCAGCCACTTACCTTATACCGGGACTAGTAGGATAATCGGGACCCAGTACTTC.

V and J are TRBV11-2 and TRBJ1-5; D is uncertain. The V gene's germline CDR1 is SGHAT and CDR2 FQNNGV. This CDR3 contains 15 residues. V lost 4 bases to trimming and J lost 1 base, with 11 bases between them. The DNA for the CDR3 is TGTGCCAGCAGCTCTGGCCAATTCAGCAATCAGCCCCAGCATTTT. This translates into CASSSGQFSNQPQHF.

This chain joins TRBV10-1 and TRBJ2-7; 7 bases map to TRBD2. V shed 6 bases, J shed 8 bases, and the junction held 7 bases outside the gene matches. Germline V gives CDR1 WNHNN, CDR2 SYGVQD (reference sequence). The CDR3 is made up of 12 amino acids. In DNA form, the CDR3 reads TGCGCCAGCAGCGACGGGACTACACAGCAGTACTTC. It is translated as CASSDGTTQQYF.

CDR3 region: CASSSKGLEIYNEQFF. For the CDR3, the DNA is TGTGCCAGCAGTTCGAAAGGCCTAGAGATCTACAATGAGCAGTTCTTC. This sequence joins TRBV7-9 and TRBJ2-1; unclear D gene. Per the germline V gene, CDR1 is SEHNR and CDR2 is FQNEAQ (reference sequence). This CDR3 is built from 16 residues. V was clipped by 6 bases and J by 3 bases, with 18 bases between them.

The chain is built from TRBV6-1 and TRBJ2-3, with no clear D. Germline CDR1 and CDR2: MNHNS and SASEGT. This CDR3 spans 12 amino acids. The V end lost 5 bases, the J end lost 0 bases, and 3 bases lay between the germline ends. The CDR3 DNA reads TGTGCCAGCAGTTTAAGCACAGATACGCAGTATTTT. This sequence encodes CASSLSTDTQYF.

V is TRBV5-1 and J is TRBJ1-1; the D is unclear. This CDR3 has 15 amino acids. V was pared by 4 bases and J by 1 base, with 14 bases between. In germline, CDR1 is SGHRS, CDR2 YFSETQ. CDR3 bases: TGCGCCAGCAGCCCCCAGGTGGCGCCGAACACTGAAGCTTTCTTT. It yields the protein CASSPQVAPNTEAFF.

The chain employs TRBV6-1 and TRBJ2-1; 8 bases are shared with TRBD1. J lost 4 bases, V lost 7 bases, and 6 bases had no gene match. Germline assignment: CDR1 MNHNS and CDR2 SASEGT. The CDR3 is made up of 14 amino acids. DNA of the CDR3: TGTGCCAGCACCTGGACAGGGCCTTACAATGAGCAGTTCTTC. Translation gives CASTWTGPYNEQFF.

The chain joins TRBV2 to TRBJ2-2; D not resolved. This CDR3 spans 18 amino acids. From germline, CDR1 is SNHLY and CDR2 FYNNEI. Trimming stripped 5 bases from V and 0 bases from J, with 19 bases between. The CDR3 spells CASSYRSSRTTNTGELFF. The CDR3 nucleotides are TGTGCCAGCAGTTACCGGTCGAGCCGGACCACGAACACCGGGGAGCTGTTTTTT.

The chain couples TRBV28 to TRBJ2-7; 8 bases fit TRBD2. The V gene's germline CDR1 is MDHEN and CDR2 SYDVKM. The CDR3 has 15 amino acids. With V trimmed by 6 bases and J by 2 bases, 9 bases remained unmatched. The CDR3 DNA is TGTGCCAGCAGCACCGGGGGGGAGGGGACCTACGAGCAGTACTTC. Its translation: CASSTGGEGTYEQYF.

V gene TRBV5-4 combines with J gene TRBJ2-7; no reliable D call. The CDR3 length is 16 residues. Trimming pared 3 bases from V and 3 bases from J, leaving 19 bases between. The germline V gene has CDR1 SGHNT and CDR2 YYREEE (reference sequence). The CDR3 DNA reads as TGTGCCAGCAGCTCCGAAGCAGGTAGGAGTCACTACGAGCAGTACTTC. Translated, it gives CASSSEAGRSHYEQYF.